A single sample is the source of the 19 T cell receptor beta chains below, sequenced in a study of blood T cell repertoires in COVID-19. Profiling relied on immunoSEQ multiplex PCR, and the TCRdb table lists in-frame clones only, not all of them. The repertoire includes 110,000 to 150,000 clones, roughly 85% of them detected once, and roughly 3.6% sits in the top ten. The specimen was peripheral blood. The receptors were gathered from a man aged 60-69 years with acute or convalescent COVID-19.

V is TRBV14 and J is TRBJ2-2; 7 bases fit TRBD2. The CDR3 has 13 residues. The germline gives CDR1 SGHDN, CDR2 FVKESK. With V trimmed by 4 bases and J by 8 bases, 4 bases remained unmatched. CDR3 DNA sequence: TGTGCCAGCAGCCGCGGACTAGTAGGGGAGCTGTTTTTT. Its protein product is CASSRGLVGELFF.

The chain combines TRBV19 with TRBJ1-1; 7 nucleotides match TRBD1. From germline, CDR1 is LNHDA and CDR2 SQIVND (reference sequence). The length of the CDR3 is 15 residues. V lost 6 bases, J lost 1 base, and 8 bases stayed unmatched. CDR3 sequence reads: CASRPQGLTNTEAFF. CDR3 bases: TGTGCCAGTAGGCCACAGGGGTTGACGAACACTGAAGCTTTCTTT.

This sequence joins TRBV7-2 and TRBJ2-1; 10 bases match TRBD2. This CDR3 comprises 15 residues. With 7 bases clipped from V and 2 bases from J, the junction kept 5 bases outside the gene matches. Looked up from germline, CDR1 is SGHTA and CDR2 is FQGNSA. Here the CDR3 reads CASIESGRAYNEQFF. Here the CDR3 DNA reads TGTGCCAGCATAGAAAGCGGGAGGGCCTACAATGAGCAGTTCTTC.

The chain is built from TRBV6-5 and TRBJ1-2; 8 nucleotides align to TRBD1. Germline V gene data show CDR1 as MNHEY and CDR2 as SVGAGI. V trimming: 6 bases; J trimming: 7 bases; junction bases outside the gene matches: 13. There are 15 residues in the CDR3. The CDR3 sequence is CASRDFDRGWSGYTF. In nucleotides, the CDR3 is TGTGCCAGCAGGGATTTCGACAGGGGATGGAGTGGCTACACCTTC.

CDR3 in DNA: TGTGCCAGCAGCCAAGGGACAGGGGGCCTTAATGAAAAACTGTTTTTT. The encoded protein is CASSQGTGGLNEKLFF. The V call is TRBV7-9, the J call TRBJ1-4, with 12 bases identical to TRBD1. The junction had 5 bases not matched to a gene; V was cut back by 5 bases and J by 4 bases. The CDR3 is 16 amino acids. Germline CDR1 and CDR2: SEHNR and FQNEAQ (reference sequence).

The table lists this clone with a few counts. For the CDR3, the DNA is TGTGCCAGCAGCCCGACAGGTCCCTCCATCTATGGCTACACCTTC. Protein: CASSPTGPSIYGYTF. The rearrangement joins TRBV4-2 to TRBJ1-2, with TRBD1 as a possible D gene (6 bases). CDR1 is LGHNA and CDR2 is YNFKEQ in the germline V gene. The CDR3 totals 15 residues. Trimming took 4 bases from V and 4 from J, leaving 16 bases between them.

This clone appeared a few times. This rearrangement joins TRBV3-1 (or the pseudogene TRBV3-2) to TRBJ2-3, with 13 bases identical to TRBD2. This CDR3 spans 17 amino acids. V lost 3 bases to trimming and J lost 5 bases; unmatched junction nucleotides: 8. Germline assignment: CDR1 LGHDT and CDR2 YNNKEL (reference sequence). CDR3 bases: TGTGCCAGCAGCCAGGGTTGGACTAGCGGGAGTGGAGATACGCAGTATTTT. Its translation is CASSQGWTSGSGDTQYF.

The genes are TRBV7-9 and TRBJ2-1; D is perhaps TRBD2 (6 bases). Trimming left V 0 bases short and J 9 bases short, with 9 bases between. Germline-derived CDR1 and CDR2 are SEHNR and FQNEAQ (reference sequence). The CDR3 has 13 amino acids. CDR3 sequence (DNA): TGTGCCAGCAGCTTAGCTGGCGGGACTGAGCAGTTCTTC. Protein product: CASSLAGGTEQFF.

The chain uses TRBV28 and TRBJ1-3; a possible D gene is TRBD1 (5 bases). The CDR3 extends over 15 amino acids. Germline CDR1 reads MDHEN; CDR2 reads SYDVKM. V lost 7 bases, J lost 7 bases, and 20 bases lay in between. DNA of the CDR3: TGTGCCAGCACCTCTGGCAGGGCCAAAGACAACACCATATATTTT. Encoded protein: CASTSGRAKDNTIYF.

This rearrangement joins TRBV7-9 to TRBJ1-4, with a tentative D call TRBD1 (6 bases). Trimming shortened V by 7 bases and J by 4 bases, and 10 bases separated the two germline ends. Germline assignment: CDR1 SEHNR and CDR2 FQNEAQ (reference sequence). The CDR3 is 13 amino acids. The CDR3 DNA reads TGTGCCAGCAACACAGGGCTTAATGAAAAACTGTTTTTT. Translated: CASNTGLNEKLFF.

This chain links TRBV3-1 (or the pseudogene TRBV3-2) with TRBJ2-3, with unresolved D. The germline V gene has CDR1 LGHDT and CDR2 YNNKEL (reference sequence). The CDR3 length is 14 residues. Trimming pared 3 bases from V and 9 bases from J, leaving 16 bases between. The CDR3 protein is CASSHSAARDTQYF. CDR3 DNA: TGTGCCAGCAGCCACTCGGCGGCCAGAGACACGCAGTATTTT.

The sample holds a few counts of this clone. The J gene is TRBJ1-1, the V gene TRBV18; 8 bases map to TRBD1. CDR1 KGHSH and CDR2 LQKENI come from the germline V gene. The ends lost 5 bases at V and 4 bases at J; junction bases unmatched: 3. The CDR3 consists of 13 residues. CDR3 sequence (DNA): TGTGCCAGCTCAGGCACAGGGGGCACTGAAGCTTTCTTT. Translation: CASSGTGGTEAFF.

This clone was detected once. The genes are TRBV19 and TRBJ2-2, with a weak D call TRBD1 (6 bases). The CDR3 runs 15 residues. Germline V gene lookup returns CDR1 LNHDA and CDR2 SQIVND (reference sequence). The germline V and J ends were trimmed by 9 bases and 1 base, with 15 bases remaining between them. CDR3 DNA sequence: TGTGCCAGCAGGACTGGGGGACAGAACACCGGGGAGCTGTTTTTT. Residues: CASRTGGQNTGELFF.

The DNA of the CDR3 is TGTGCGGCCTCTAGCGATCAAGAGACCCAGTACTTC. As protein: CAASSDQETQYF. This chain uses TRBV2 with TRBJ2-5; TRBD2 might be the D (6 bases). CDR3 length equals 12 residues. Germline V CDR1 and CDR2: SNHLY, FYNNEI.

This chain connects TRBV9 to TRBJ2-4, with 7 nucleotides matching TRBD1. The CDR3 contains 17 residues. Looked up from germline, CDR1 is SGDLS and CDR2 is YYNGEE. V was pared by 3 bases and J by 3 bases, with 12 bases of the junction left unmatched. As DNA, the CDR3 is TGTGCCAGCAGCGCCGGGCAGCGCTCAGGGGGCAAAAACATTCAGTACTTC. Translation gives CASSAGQRSGGKNIQYF.

V is TRBV7-9 and J is TRBJ1-2, with 7 bases aligning to TRBD1. This CDR3 spans 14 amino acids. Germline V lookup: CDR1 SEHNR, CDR2 FQNEAQ (reference sequence). Unmatched junction bases numbered 4, after V lost 0 bases and J lost 6 bases. The chain's CDR3 is CASSLAQGGNGYTF. The CDR3 region has the DNA TGTGCCAGCAGCTTAGCTCAGGGGGGAAATGGCTACACCTTC.

CDR3 bases: TGCGCCAGCAGCCTTGGACAGGGGGTCAACACCATATATTTT. Translating it yields CASSLGQGVNTIYF. V and J are TRBV5-1 and TRBJ1-3, with TRBD1 matching over 10 bases. The germline gives CDR1 SGHRS, CDR2 YFSETQ. The CDR3 is 14 amino acids. V was pared by 4 bases and J by 7 bases, with 5 bases of the junction left unmatched.

The V and J genes are TRBV6-2 or TRBV6-3 and TRBJ2-3, with 8 bases that match TRBD1. The ends lost 2 bases at V and 2 bases at J; junction bases unmatched: 9. This CDR3 has 17 amino acids. Germline V gives CDR1 MNHEY, CDR2 SVGEGT. The CDR3 coding sequence is TGTGCCAGCAGTTACGCGACCGGGACAGGACTCACAGATACGCAGTATTTT. This translates into CASSYATGTGLTDTQYF.

The CDR3: CAWTRGLAGRADTQYF. The DNA of the CDR3 is TGTGCCTGGACCCGGGGGTTAGCGGGGCGGGCAGATACGCAGTATTTT. The chain is built from TRBV30 and TRBJ2-3, with 8 bases fitting TRBD2. Trimming took 4 bases from V and 4 from J; bases not matched to a gene: 13. Germline values: CDR1 GTSNPN, CDR2 SVGIG (reference sequence). The CDR3 is 16 amino acids.